This T cell receptor beta chain was retrieved from a study of shared clonotypes between healthy human individuals (dated by TCRdb to 2019 to 2021). About the study as a whole: The cohort included three men and a couple of women between 18 and 49 years of age. Per donor, leukapheresis produced somewhere between about 0.8 and 9 billion PBMCs. To estimate repertoire size and how much clonotypes are shared between individuals, the study performed deep sequencing of blood TCR repertoires from a few healthy adults. Libraries were prepared and TCR repertoires were sequenced by different laboratories using diverse techniques, in order to increase sequencing depth and limit assay-specific biases.

The CDR3 contains 17 residues, cysteine and phenylalanine counted. Left in the record is the CDR3 DNA by itself, 51 bases read in frame from the first base. Via the germline V gene, CDR1 is LGHNA and CDR2 YSLEER. Relative to germline, V is 1 base shorter and J is 2 bases shorter, with 16 bases between their ends. Overall study results and their limits: Based on pairwise subsampling, the degree of clonotype sharing among donors was expected to be affected by sequencing depth. Sampling was restricted to blood, and TCR repertoires in tissues likely differ from the TCR repertoires found in blood. The small number of donors limited the genetic and exposure-history diversity represented.

Donors were healthy HIV-negative adults with no recently reported acute infections or vaccinations. All donors were Caucasian adults living in Nashville, Tennessee, USA. For unsorted samples, tens of millions of PBMCs were counted, and genomic DNA was extracted using the QIAamp DNA Blood Mini kit. After blood collection by leukapheresis, PBMCs were isolated using Ficoll-Histopaque density gradient centrifugation and then cryopreserved in the vapor phase of liquid nitrogen. This clone was detected a few times. Its antigen is still unknown. No base quality values were provided; no much bigger clone lies one nucleotide off. Using the deep immunoSEQ assay, TCR CDR3 regions were amplified from genomic DNA by multiplex PCR. Genomic DNA extracted from each cell subset was distributed evenly over all wells of several immunoSEQ 96-well plates, and each plate served as one replicate. Each replicate PCR for unsorted PBMC received approximately 0.3 ug genomic DNA, equal to about 30,000 T cell genomes. Ten immunoSEQ deep assay plates were used to sequence the unsorted PBMC genomic DNA. Purified libraries were quantified with a Qubit 3.0 fluorometer, sized on a Bioanalyzer 2100, and re-quantified with the KAPA Library Quantification kit. Every immunoSEQ 96-well plate was sequenced on a separate single-read 150-cycle Illumina NextSeq 550 flow cell. As for the authors' bioinformatics: Because the immunoSEQ output held only junctional sequences and lacked quality scores, the filtering could not match the filtering applied to full-length reads. Sequences were annotated with PyIR, a Python wrapper for IgBLAST v1.9, using IMGT germline references to assign V/J genes and CDR3. Any read was removed if the V/J assignment was weak (E-value above 1e-6), the CDR3 was missing, or the read contained stop codons, out-of-frame junctions, or ambiguous translated residues. V3J clonotypes were defined as sequences sharing the same inferred V gene, J gene, and CDR3 amino acid sequence. Percentage overlap between repertoires was calculated by dividing the number of shared unique clonotypes by the size of the smaller repertoire. Three approaches were used to assess repertoire richness: RTK rarefaction, the Chao1 estimator, and Recon v2.1 estimates of unobserved clonotypes. TCRdb took this table from immuneACCESS and kept in-frame rearrangements with V and J called. Such tables lack part of the clones; where checked against another copy, unresolved V genes explain under half of the gap, and the rest is unexplained. V, J and clone size were drawn from that table, and D and trimming were deduced from the DNA. In all, the sample holds some 490,000 clones, and 70% to 85% of those were seen once. The top ten clonotypes cover around 11% of the sample.

What was sequenced was PBMCs. This receptor was taken from a woman between 40 and 50 years old in good health. Some clones in this sample may be carry-over from other donors' samples. The chain uses TRBV4-3 and TRBJ2-3; a confident D gene designation cannot be given. The encoded CDR3 is CASSQAQSSPPTDTQYF. The DNA reads as follows: TGCGCCAGCAGCCAAGCTCAATCCTCGCCCCCCACAGATACGCAGTATTTT.